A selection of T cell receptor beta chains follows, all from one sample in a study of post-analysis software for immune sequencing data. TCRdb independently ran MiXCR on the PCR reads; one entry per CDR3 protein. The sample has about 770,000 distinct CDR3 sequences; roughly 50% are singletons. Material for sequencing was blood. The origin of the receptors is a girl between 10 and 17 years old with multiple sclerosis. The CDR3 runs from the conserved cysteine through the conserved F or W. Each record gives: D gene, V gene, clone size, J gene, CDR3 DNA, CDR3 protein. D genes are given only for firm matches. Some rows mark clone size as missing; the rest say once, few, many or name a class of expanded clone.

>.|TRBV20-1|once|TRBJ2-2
TGCAGTGCTAGAAGGTTCGTCACCGGGGAGCTGTTTTTT
CSARRFVTGELFF
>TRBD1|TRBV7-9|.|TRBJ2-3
TGTGCCGGCCGGGACAGGGGGGCAGATACGCAGTATTTT
CAGRDRGADTQYF
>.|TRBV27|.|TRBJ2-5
TGTGCCAGCGTAGAGAGGGGAGAGACCCAGTACTTC
CASVERGETQYF
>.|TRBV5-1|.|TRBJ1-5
TGCGCCAGCAGCTTGGCTCCGGGTGGTCAGCCCCAGCATTTT
CASSLAPGGQPQHF
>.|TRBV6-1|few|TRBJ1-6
TGTGCCAGCAGTGAAGTCAGGGGTGGGAATTCACCCCTCCACTTT
CASSEVRGGNSPLHF
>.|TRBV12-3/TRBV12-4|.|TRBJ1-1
TGTGCCAGCAGTTTAGGTTGGGCGGAAGCTTTCTTT
CASSLGWAEAFF
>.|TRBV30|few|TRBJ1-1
TGTGCCTGGAGCAAGACAAGCCCTGAAGCTTTCTTT
CAWSKTSPEAFF
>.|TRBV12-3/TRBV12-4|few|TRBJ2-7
TGTGCCAGCAGTTCACAGGGTGAGCACGAGCAGTACTTC
CASSSQGEHEQYF
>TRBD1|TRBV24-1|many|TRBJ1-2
TGTGCCACCAGTGGACAGGGAGGCGGCTACACCTTC
CATSGQGGGYTF
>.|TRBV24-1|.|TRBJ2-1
TGTGCCACCAGTGATTTAGGACTCGCCGGCGAGCAGTTCTTC
CATSDLGLAGEQFF
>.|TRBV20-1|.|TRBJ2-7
TGCAGTGCTAGAAGCGAAACCCCCGAGCAGTACTTC
CSARSETPEQYF
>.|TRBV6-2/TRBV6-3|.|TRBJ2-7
TGTGCCAGCAGTGGGGACTTGACATACGAGCAGTACTTC
CASSGDLTYEQYF
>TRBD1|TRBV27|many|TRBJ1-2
TGTGCCAGTTCCCGACAGGGGGCTGGTGGCTACACCTTC
CASSRQGAGGYTF
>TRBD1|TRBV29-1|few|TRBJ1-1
TGCAGCGTTGGACCAGGGGGGGACACTGAAGCTTTCTTT
CSVGPGGDTEAFF
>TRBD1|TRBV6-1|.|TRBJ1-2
TGTACCAGCAGTGAGATACAGGGGAACTATGGCTACACCTTC
CTSSEIQGNYGYTF